These 11 T cell receptor beta chains originate from one sample sequenced in a study of blood T cell repertoires in COVID-19. Clones were sequenced by immunoSEQ multiplex PCR, and TCRdb holds only the in-frame ones, with some missing. Among under 250,000 clones listed, 84% were seen once. Material: peripheral blood. Every receptor here comes from a woman aged 55-75 years who had recovered from COVID-19.

The rearrangement links TRBV9 to TRBJ2-5; 7 bases agree with TRBD1. Trimming at V came to 0 bases and at J to 2 bases, leaving 7 bases not matched to a gene. CDR1 and CDR2 (germline): SGDLS, YYNGEE. This CDR3 spans 16 amino acids. The CDR3 here is CASSVAPTGAQETQYF. The DNA of the CDR3 is TGTGCCAGCAGCGTAGCTCCCACAGGGGCTCAAGAGACCCAGTACTTC.

This chain uses TRBV19 with TRBJ1-2; D is unresolved. This CDR3 is built from 12 residues. Between the trimmed V and J ends, which lost 10 bases and 6 bases, there was a span of 15 bases. Germline lookup yields CDR1 LNHDA and CDR2 SQIVND (reference sequence). CDR3 sequence (DNA): TGTGCCACCACCTCGGACGGGGATGGCTACACCTTC. It specifies CATTSDGDGYTF.

The chain links TRBV5-1 to TRBJ2-7; TRBD2 agrees at 9 bases. The germline V gene has CDR1 SGHRS and CDR2 YFSETQ. The ends lost 8 bases at V and 4 bases at J; junction bases unmatched: 10. The CDR3 totals 14 residues. The CDR3 DNA reads TGCGCCAGTTCTCCGGCGGGGGGGCCGTACGAGCAGTACTTC. Its protein product is CASSPAGGPYEQYF. Using reference TRBV5-1 and TRBJ2-7 for the parts outside the CDR3, the full variable domain is KAGVTQTPRYLIKTRGQQVTLSCSPISGHRSVSWYQQTPGQGLQFLFEYFSETQRNKGNFPGRFSGRQFSNSRSEMNVSTLELGDSALYLCASSPAGGPYEQYFGPGTRLTVT.

The chain joins TRBV6-5 to TRBJ2-7; D might be TRBD1 (7 bases). Per germline, CDR1 MNHEY and CDR2 SVGAGI. The CDR3 sequence is 16 residues long. Trimming took 2 bases from V and 1 from J, leaving 15 bases between them. The CDR3 loop reads CASSYRQGGGSYEQYF. Here the CDR3 DNA reads TGTGCCAGCAGTTACCGACAGGGAGGCGGGTCCTACGAGCAGTACTTC.

The table lists this clone with many counts. The chain combines TRBV13 with TRBJ2-5; a weak D match, TRBD2 (5 bases). Germline V gene data show CDR1 as PRHDT and CDR2 as FYEKMQ (reference sequence). The ends were cut back, 5 bases at V and 4 bases at J, with 14 bases in the middle. The CDR3 has 14 amino acids. The CDR3 spells CASSDGRAGETQYF. In nucleotides, the CDR3 is TGTGCCAGCAGCGACGGCCGGGCGGGAGAGACCCAGTACTTC.

The chain joins TRBV3-1 (or the pseudogene TRBV3-2) to TRBJ2-1, with 7 bases matching TRBD1. The J segment lost 12 bases and the V segment lost 6 bases, leaving 11 bases of the junction unmatched. From germline, CDR1 is LGHDT and CDR2 YNNKEL (reference sequence). The CDR3 totals 13 residues. The CDR3 protein is CASSGRGHLGQFF. CDR3 coding DNA: TGTGCCAGCAGTGGTAGGGGGCACCTCGGGCAGTTCTTC.

V and J are TRBV2 and TRBJ2-2; 8 positions agree with TRBD1. Germline-derived CDR1 and CDR2 are SNHLY and FYNNEI. V lost 9 bases and J lost 0; bases outside the gene matches: 3. CDR3 length: 14 amino acids. CDR3 in amino acids: CASNRGTNTGELFF. The CDR3 DNA sequence: TGTGCCAGTAACAGGGGGACGAACACCGGGGAGCTGTTTTTT.

Only a few counts were recorded for this clone. The chain has TRBV2 and TRBJ1-5, with D maybe TRBD1 (5 bases). CDR3 length: 14 amino acids. Germline V lookup: CDR1 SNHLY, CDR2 FYNNEI. V lost 2 bases and J 7 bases, leaving 12 bases between the germline ends. In DNA form, the CDR3 reads TGTGCCAGCAGTGAACGGGGGGATTACCAGCCCCAGCATTTT. It specifies CASSERGDYQPQHF.

The V call is TRBV3-1 (or the pseudogene TRBV3-2), the J call TRBJ1-4; 8 bases map to TRBD1. The CDR3 totals 15 residues. The V segment lost 7 bases and the J segment 6 bases; nucleotides outside the gene matches: 10. Germline V gives CDR1 LGHDT, CDR2 YNNKEL (reference sequence). DNA for the CDR3: TGTGCCAGCACTCACAGGACAGGGAAGGATGAAAAACTGTTTTTT. Its protein product is CASTHRTGKDEKLFF.

The chain recombines TRBV5-1 with TRBJ1-1, with D maybe TRBD1 (6 bases). V dropped 4 bases and J dropped 4 bases, with 11 bases sitting between them. Per germline, CDR1 SGHRS and CDR2 YFSETQ. This CDR3 is 13 amino acids long. The CDR3 nucleotides read TGCGCCAGCAGCGCGGACAGCGGCACTGAAGCTTTCTTT. Residues: CASSADSGTEAFF.

This chain uses TRBV9 with TRBJ2-1; no clear D. The ends were cut back, 0 bases at V and 4 bases at J, with 8 bases in the middle. The CDR3 covers 14 residues. The germline gives CDR1 SGDLS, CDR2 YYNGEE. Here the CDR3 reads CASSVDMEYNEQFF. The CDR3 DNA reads TGTGCCAGCAGCGTAGATATGGAGTACAATGAGCAGTTCTTC.